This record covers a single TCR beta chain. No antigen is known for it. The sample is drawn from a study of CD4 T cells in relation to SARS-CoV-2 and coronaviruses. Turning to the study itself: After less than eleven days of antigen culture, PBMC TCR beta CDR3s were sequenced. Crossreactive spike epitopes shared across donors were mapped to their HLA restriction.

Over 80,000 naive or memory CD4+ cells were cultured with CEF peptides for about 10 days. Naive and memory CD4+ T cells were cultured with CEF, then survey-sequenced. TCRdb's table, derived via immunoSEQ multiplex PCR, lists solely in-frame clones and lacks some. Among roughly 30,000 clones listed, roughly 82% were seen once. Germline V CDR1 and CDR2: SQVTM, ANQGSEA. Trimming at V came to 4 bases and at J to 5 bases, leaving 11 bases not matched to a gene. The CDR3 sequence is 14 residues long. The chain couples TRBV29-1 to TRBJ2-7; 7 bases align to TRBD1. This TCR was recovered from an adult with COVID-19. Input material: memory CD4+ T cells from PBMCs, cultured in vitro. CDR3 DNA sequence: TGCAGCGTTGGCACCGGGACAGTCTCAGACGAGCAGTACTTC. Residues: CSVGTGTVSDEQYF.